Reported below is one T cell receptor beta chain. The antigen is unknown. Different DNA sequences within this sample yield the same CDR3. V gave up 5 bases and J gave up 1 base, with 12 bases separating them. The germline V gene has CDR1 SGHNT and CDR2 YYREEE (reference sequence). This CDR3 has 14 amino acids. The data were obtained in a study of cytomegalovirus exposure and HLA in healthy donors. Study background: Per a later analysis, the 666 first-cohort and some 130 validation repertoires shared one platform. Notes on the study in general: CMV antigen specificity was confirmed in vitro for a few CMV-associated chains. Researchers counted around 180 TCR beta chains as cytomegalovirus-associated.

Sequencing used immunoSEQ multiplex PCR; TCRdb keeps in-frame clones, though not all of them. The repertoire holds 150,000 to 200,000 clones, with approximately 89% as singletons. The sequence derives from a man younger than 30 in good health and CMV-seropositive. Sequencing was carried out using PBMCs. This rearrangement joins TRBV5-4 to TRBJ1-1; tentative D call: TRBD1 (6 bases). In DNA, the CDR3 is TGTGCCAGCAGTTTACAGGGCGCGAACACTGAAGCTTTCTTT. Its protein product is CASSLQGANTEAFF.